This is a list of T cell receptor beta chains from one sample in a study of T cell changes during pregnancy in multiple sclerosis. Profiling relied on immunoSEQ multiplex PCR, and the TCRdb table lists in-frame clones only, not all of them. The repertoire holds 90,000 or so clones, with approximately 90% as singletons. The source material was peripheral blood, sampled before pregnancy. Source of these receptors: a female donor with multiple sclerosis, enrolled in a pregnancy study. Both conserved end residues are part of each CDR3. Each record gives: V gene, clone size, J gene, D gene, CDR3 protein, CDR3 DNA. The D gene is left open where the match is weak. Expanded clones get a size class; other rows say once, few or many, or leave the size out.

v_call: TRBV30
clone_size: .
j_call: TRBJ2-1
d_call: TRBD2
cdr3_aa: CAWMGLAEQFF
cdr3_nt: TGTGCCTGGATGGGACTAGCTGAGCAGTTCTTC

v_call: TRBV7-3
clone_size: .
j_call: TRBJ1-1
d_call: .
cdr3_aa: CASSETGNTEAFF
cdr3_nt: TGTGCCAGCAGCGAAACAGGCAACACTGAAGCTTTCTTT

v_call: TRBV9
clone_size: .
j_call: TRBJ1-2
d_call: .
cdr3_aa: CASSVEAGGDYGYTF
cdr3_nt: TGTGCCAGCAGCGTAGAGGCAGGAGGCGACTATGGCTACACCTTC

v_call: TRBV7-9
clone_size: .
j_call: TRBJ2-5
d_call: TRBD2
cdr3_aa: CASSFAQRGTRETQYF
cdr3_nt: TGTGCCAGCAGCTTCGCTCAGCGGGGGACTAGGGAGACCCAGTACTTC

v_call: TRBV4-3
clone_size: .
j_call: TRBJ2-7
d_call: .
cdr3_aa: CASSHLQRGSGSYEQYF
cdr3_nt: TGCGCCAGCAGCCACCTCCAAAGGGGGTCCGGGTCCTACGAGCAGTACTTC

v_call: TRBV5-4
clone_size: .
j_call: TRBJ2-7
d_call: .
cdr3_aa: CASSLQGSSYEQYF
cdr3_nt: TGTGCCAGCAGCTTACAGGGTAGCTCCTACGAGCAGTACTTC

v_call: TRBV2
clone_size: once
j_call: TRBJ2-1
d_call: TRBD2
cdr3_aa: CASSVTSANYNEQFF
cdr3_nt: TGTGCCAGCAGTGTGACTAGCGCAAACTACAATGAGCAGTTCTTC

v_call: TRBV2
clone_size: .
j_call: TRBJ1-1
d_call: .
cdr3_aa: CASSESVVCYF
cdr3_nt: TGTGCCAGCAGTGAATCGGTCGTCTGCTACTTT

v_call: TRBV7-3
clone_size: .
j_call: TRBJ1-1
d_call: TRBD1
cdr3_aa: CASSRDRWDTEAFF
cdr3_nt: TGTGCCAGCAGCCGGGACAGGTGGGACACTGAAGCTTTCTTT

v_call: TRBV5-1
clone_size: .
j_call: TRBJ2-2
d_call: .
cdr3_aa: CASSLVASTGELFF
cdr3_nt: TGCGCCAGCAGCTTGGTAGCGAGCACCGGGGAGCTGTTTTTT

v_call: TRBV15
clone_size: .
j_call: TRBJ1-2
d_call: .
cdr3_aa: CATSSHSTATNYGYTF
cdr3_nt: TGTGCCACCAGCTCCCACTCGACTGCTACTAACTATGGCTACACCTTC

v_call: TRBV18
clone_size: .
j_call: TRBJ1-1
d_call: .
cdr3_aa: CASSPSPVNTEAFF
cdr3_nt: TGTGCCAGCTCACCGTCTCCGGTCAACACTGAAGCTTTCTTT

v_call: TRBV23-1
clone_size: .
j_call: TRBJ1-1
d_call: .
cdr3_aa: CASSQGPRRRKDTEAFF
cdr3_nt: TGCGCCAGCAGTCAAGGGCCCCGGCGACGGAAGGACACTGAAGCTTTCTTT

v_call: TRBV25-1
clone_size: .
j_call: TRBJ2-1
d_call: .
cdr3_aa: CASSDIRQSSYNEQFF
cdr3_nt: TGTGCCAGCAGTGATATACGACAGAGCTCCTACAATGAGCAGTTCTTC

v_call: TRBV10-1
clone_size: once
j_call: TRBJ2-1
d_call: TRBD1
cdr3_aa: CASSRAGGQGESYNEQFF
cdr3_nt: TGCGCCAGCAGTCGTGCAGGGGGACAGGGGGAGTCCTACAATGAGCAGTTCTTC

v_call: TRBV15
clone_size: .
j_call: TRBJ2-7
d_call: TRBD1
cdr3_aa: CATSRGRTGSYEQYF
cdr3_nt: TGTGCCACCAGCAGAGGGCGGACAGGCTCCTACGAGCAGTACTTC

v_call: TRBV12-2
clone_size: .
j_call: TRBJ1-1
d_call: .
cdr3_aa: CASRSRPTGQVNTEAFF
cdr3_nt: TGTGCAAGTCGCTCCCGCCCGACAGGGCAGGTGAACACTGAAGCTTTCTTT

v_call: TRBV6-5
clone_size: .
j_call: TRBJ1-1
d_call: .
cdr3_aa: CASTFYPNTEAFF
cdr3_nt: TGTGCCAGCACCTTCTACCCGAACACTGAAGCTTTCTTT

v_call: TRBV19
clone_size: .
j_call: TRBJ1-4
d_call: .
cdr3_aa: CASSGQGNEKLFF
cdr3_nt: TGTGCCAGTAGTGGACAAGGAAATGAAAAACTGTTTTTT

v_call: TRBV5-8
clone_size: .
j_call: TRBJ1-2
d_call: TRBD1
cdr3_aa: CASSVARDRAVNGYTF
cdr3_nt: TGTGCCAGCAGCGTCGCCCGGGACAGGGCAGTGAATGGCTACACCTTC

v_call: TRBV6-6
clone_size: .
j_call: TRBJ2-2
d_call: TRBD2
cdr3_aa: CASRPGLAYTGELFF
cdr3_nt: TGTGCCAGCAGGCCGGGACTAGCATACACCGGGGAGCTGTTTTTT

v_call: TRBV6-5
clone_size: .
j_call: TRBJ2-1
d_call: TRBD2
cdr3_aa: CASSSLAGGPDNEQFF
cdr3_nt: TGTGCCAGCAGTTCCTTAGCGGGAGGGCCGGACAATGAGCAGTTCTTC

v_call: TRBV5-1
clone_size: .
j_call: TRBJ1-1
d_call: TRBD1
cdr3_aa: CASSFGSGQGGTEAFF
cdr3_nt: TGCGCCAGCAGCTTCGGGTCCGGACAGGGCGGCACTGAAGCTTTCTTT

v_call: TRBV6-1
clone_size: .
j_call: TRBJ1-2
d_call: TRBD1
cdr3_aa: CASSEAGQGQGAHYGYTF
cdr3_nt: TGTGCCAGCAGTGAGGCGGGTCAGGGACAGGGGGCCCACTATGGCTACACCTTC

v_call: TRBV19
clone_size: .
j_call: TRBJ1-5
d_call: TRBD1
cdr3_aa: CASSAPPLGQGLLDQPQHF
cdr3_nt: TGTGCCAGTAGTGCCCCCCCATTGGGACAGGGACTCCTCGATCAGCCCCAGCATTTT

v_call: TRBV2
clone_size: .
j_call: TRBJ1-1
d_call: .
cdr3_aa: CASSEQGNTEAFF
cdr3_nt: TGTGCCAGCAGTGAACAGGGGAACACTGAAGCTTTCTTT

v_call: TRBV6-1
clone_size: once
j_call: TRBJ2-5
d_call: TRBD2
cdr3_aa: CASSEPAAGVQETQYF
cdr3_nt: TGTGCCAGCAGTGAACCGGCCGCGGGGGTCCAAGAGACCCAGTACTTC

v_call: TRBV29-1
clone_size: .
j_call: TRBJ1-1
d_call: .
cdr3_aa: CSAGGLTSEMNTEAFF
cdr3_nt: TGCAGCGCTGGAGGCCTTACAAGCGAAATGAACACTGAAGCTTTCTTT

v_call: TRBV29-1
clone_size: once
j_call: TRBJ1-2
d_call: .
cdr3_aa: CSSIEGGPGGYTF
cdr3_nt: TGCAGCTCCATCGAGGGGGGGCCAGGGGGCTACACCTTC

v_call: TRBV2
clone_size: .
j_call: TRBJ1-1
d_call: .
cdr3_aa: CASKTGTEAFF
cdr3_nt: TGTGCCAGCAAAACAGGCACTGAAGCTTTCTTT

v_call: TRBV7-2
clone_size: once
j_call: TRBJ2-1
d_call: TRBD2
cdr3_aa: CASSSSLGGGANEQFF
cdr3_nt: TGTGCCAGCAGCTCGAGTTTGGGCGGGGGGGCCAATGAGCAGTTCTTC

v_call: TRBV23-1
clone_size: once
j_call: TRBJ1-1
d_call: TRBD1
cdr3_aa: CASSHDGQGSNTEAFF
cdr3_nt: TGCGCCAGCAGTCACGACGGACAGGGTTCGAACACTGAAGCTTTCTTT

v_call: TRBV19
clone_size: .
j_call: TRBJ1-1
d_call: .
cdr3_aa: CASSTGALNTEAFF
cdr3_nt: TGTGCCAGTAGTACAGGGGCTTTGAACACTGAAGCTTTCTTT

v_call: TRBV5-4
clone_size: .
j_call: TRBJ1-1
d_call: .
cdr3_aa: CASTLSVGNTEAFF
cdr3_nt: TGTGCCAGCACCCTCTCGGTTGGGAACACTGAAGCTTTCTTT

v_call: TRBV5-4
clone_size: .
j_call: TRBJ2-2
d_call: TRBD2
cdr3_aa: CASSLKLAGTGELFF
cdr3_nt: TGTGCCAGCAGCTTGAAACTAGCGGGCACCGGGGAGCTGTTTTTT

v_call: TRBV6-5
clone_size: .
j_call: TRBJ1-5
d_call: .
cdr3_aa: CASSRGGQGFQPQHF
cdr3_nt: TGTGCCAGCAGCAGAGGGGGTCAGGGGTTTCAGCCCCAGCATTTT

v_call: TRBV5-1
clone_size: .
j_call: TRBJ1-5
d_call: .
cdr3_aa: CASSLDGGGQPQHF
cdr3_nt: TGCGCCAGCAGCTTGGACGGGGGTGGACAGCCCCAGCATTTT

v_call: TRBV9
clone_size: .
j_call: TRBJ2-2
d_call: .
cdr3_aa: CASSVVVSGGELFF
cdr3_nt: TGTGCCAGCAGCGTAGTGGTTTCGGGCGGGGAGCTGTTTTTT

v_call: TRBV28
clone_size: .
j_call: TRBJ1-2
d_call: .
cdr3_aa: CASSFVVGGYGYTF
cdr3_nt: TGTGCCAGCAGTTTCGTCGTAGGAGGCTATGGCTACACCTTC

v_call: TRBV7-7
clone_size: .
j_call: TRBJ2-1
d_call: .
cdr3_aa: CASSPGGSYNEQFF
cdr3_nt: TGTGCCAGCAGCCCCGGGGGTTCCTACAATGAGCAGTTCTTC

v_call: TRBV7-6
clone_size: once
j_call: TRBJ2-5
d_call: .
cdr3_aa: CASSLTRGAAQYF
cdr3_nt: TGTGCCAGCAGCCTGACTCGGGGAGCCGCCCAGTACTTC

v_call: TRBV6-6
clone_size: .
j_call: TRBJ1-3
d_call: TRBD1
cdr3_aa: CASSQTGPFSGNTIYF
cdr3_nt: TGTGCCAGCAGCCAGACAGGGCCCTTCTCTGGAAACACCATATATTTT

v_call: TRBV19
clone_size: .
j_call: TRBJ2-7
d_call: .
cdr3_aa: CASTPGGPYEQYF
cdr3_nt: TGTGCCAGTACTCCGGGGGGCCCCTACGAGCAGTACTTC

v_call: TRBV19
clone_size: .
j_call: TRBJ1-2
d_call: .
cdr3_aa: CASTADFLGYTF
cdr3_nt: TGTGCCAGTACCGCGGACTTTCTGGGCTACACCTTC

v_call: TRBV14
clone_size: .
j_call: TRBJ2-1
d_call: TRBD1
cdr3_aa: CASSQTGSTGLFF
cdr3_nt: TGTGCCAGCAGTCAAACGGGCTCGACAGGGTTGTTCTTC